There are a few counts of the clone carrying this T cell receptor beta chain. Its target is unknown. Each 10 ml fresh peripheral blood draw supplied the PBMCs. RNA transcripts yielded amplified TCR beta CDR3 regions. HTBI primers were employed in a first-round RT-PCR of the TCR CDR3. TCRdb re-called the multiplex PCR reads through MiXCR, storing one row per CDR3 protein. The table shows approximately 690,000 distinct CDR3 sequences, with less than 25% occurring only once. The CDR3 totals 14 residues. V lost 9 bases, J lost 0 bases, and 4 bases stayed unmatched. These data are taken from a study of T cells in Graves' hyperthyroidism and ophthalmopathy. Findings of the study overall: Appearing also in blood were most of the thyroid clonotypes expanded above 0.001.

The TCR originated in a man younger than 45 with Graves' ophthalmopathy. The rearrangement uses TRBV12-3 or TRBV12-4 and TRBJ2-3; TRBD2 aligns across 9 bases. Material: blood. DNA for the CDR3: TGTGCCAGTTCCGGGACTAGCAGCACAGATACGCAGTATTTT. Its protein product is CASSGTSSTDTQYF.